This T cell receptor (beta chain) was captured in a study of shared clonotypes between healthy human individuals. Study summary: CD4 naive cells filled three plates per donor, CD4 memory three, CD8 naive two and CD8 memory one. Study-level results: It was the non-shared clonotypes that had lower generation probabilities than clonotypes shared by all four donors. Naive CD4 clonotypes were shared across a handful of donors at roughly 5%. Naive subsets tended to show greater estimated richness than memory subsets.

CD45RO-negative, CCR7-positively selected cells formed the naive CD8 fraction, excluding terminally differentiated effector memory CD45RA+ cells. Libraries were prepared by immunoSEQ multiplex PCR; TCRdb keeps only in-frame clonotypes and omits some of them. The profile covers around 1.9 million clones, with 90% to 95% appearing a single time and under 2% taken by the ten largest. CDR3 length equals 14 residues. J was trimmed by 8 bases and V by 10 bases; bases with no gene match: 9. Per the germline V gene, CDR1 is WSHSY and CDR2 is SAAADI. Regarding this clone: The target antigen is unknown.

This TCR came from a man younger than 30 in good health. Some clones in this sample may be carry-over from other donors' samples. V usage is TRBV10-2 and J usage is TRBJ2-1, with 12 bases aligning to TRBD2. Material for sequencing was naive CD8+ T cells from PBMCs. CDR3 in DNA: TGCGCCACCAGACTAGCGGGAGCCGAGGATGAGCAGTTCTTC. Protein sequence: CATRLAGAEDEQFF.